The T cell receptor beta chain described here comes from a study of OX40 agonist ivuxolimab in advanced cancers. The wider study: Ivuxolimab was administered intravenously to patients at 0.01 to 10 mg/kg every 2 weeks.

The V end lost 6 bases, the J end lost 5 bases, and 23 bases lay between the germline ends. From germline, CDR1 is KGHSH and CDR2 LQKENI. This CDR3 has 17 residues. Repertoires were generated with immunoSEQ multiplex PCR, while TCRdb's copy carries only in-frame clones and drops some. The repertoire holds approximately 45,000 clones, with approximately 91% as singletons. The starting material was CD4+ or CD8+ T cells sorted from blood, obtained in a trial of the OX40 agonist ivuxolimab. The receptor's source is an adult with an advanced solid tumor such as melanoma, head and neck, liver or kidney cancer. The V call is TRBV18, the J call TRBJ2-1, with a tentative D call TRBD1 (5 bases). This CDR3 reads CASSSPSGTGPDNEQFF. Here the CDR3 DNA reads TGTGCCAGCTCCTCACCGTCGGGTACAGGTCCTGACAATGAGCAGTTCTTC.